The clone carrying this T cell receptor (beta chain) was observed at least ten times. Its matching antigen is unknown. These data belong to a study of Graves' ophthalmopathy and Graves' hyperthyroidism. RNA transcripts served as template for amplifying TCR beta CDR3 sequences. A first-round RT-PCR used HTBI primers, followed by a second-round multiplex PCR. TCRdb called the multiplex PCR reads again in MiXCR, with one record for every CDR3 protein. This sample has about 700,000 distinct CDR3 sequences, with about two fifths found just once. Findings and limits, study-wide: Ophthalmopathy progression was predicted with 70.59% sensitivity and approximately 72% specificity. From stable hyperthyroidism, ophthalmopathy was separated by a 13-signature model with 85% to 90% sensitivity and around 79% specificity.

Germline lookup yields CDR1 SNHLY and CDR2 FYNNEI. CDR3 size: 15 residues. Trimming removed 2 bases from V and 0 bases from J, with 7 bases in between. Ophthalmopathy in the donors was of moderate-to-severe activity, with CAS ≥3, NOSPECS ≥4 and duration under 3 months. The PBMCs used were ones drawn from 8 to 10 ml of fresh peripheral blood. The TCR originated in an adult man with Graves' ophthalmopathy. The chain carries TRBV2 and TRBJ1-4; no clear D gene. Sequencing was done on a sample of peripheral blood. CDR3 in DNA: TGTGCCAGCAGTGAAACAGTCCCAACTAATGAAAAACTGTTTTTT. It encodes CASSETVPTNEKLFF.